These 26 T cell receptor beta chains came from one sample sequenced in a study of T cell responses to AZD1222 COVID-19 vaccine. The protocol was immunoSEQ multiplex PCR, while the TCRdb copy is restricted to in-frame clones and leaves out a portion. The repertoire consists of about 91,000 clones, with around 90% occurring once and the leading ten covering around 3.2%. The sequenced sample was peripheral blood, obtained 28 days after the second AZD1222 dose. The source is an adult who received the AZD1222 COVID-19 vaccine.

This clone was seen once. The J gene is TRBJ2-1, the V gene TRBV18; D is possibly TRBD1 or TRBD2 (5 bases each). CDR1 is KGHSH, CDR2 LQKENI, per germline. Trimming took off 4 bases at V and 9 bases at J, with 10 bases between the two ends. The CDR3 has 12 residues. In nucleotides, the CDR3 is TGTGCCAGCTCACTCACTAGGGGTGAGCAGTTCTTC. Translation: CASSLTRGEQFF.

The rearrangement uses TRBV30 and TRBJ1-5; a possible D gene is TRBD1 (5 bases). This CDR3 is built from 17 residues. Trimming left V 2 bases short and J 0 bases short, with 17 bases between. CDR1 and CDR2 from the germline V gene are GTSNPN and SVGIG (reference sequence). CDR3 residues: CAWSRGGGLPSNQPQHF. The DNA of the CDR3 is TGTGCCTGGAGTAGGGGTGGAGGATTACCTAGCAATCAGCCCCAGCATTTT.

The chain recombines TRBV7-2 with TRBJ1-1, with 11 bases identical to TRBD1. CDR3 length equals 15 residues. V lost 5 bases and J lost 10; bases outside the gene matches: 12. CDR1 and CDR2 (germline): SGHTA, FQGNSA. CDR3: CASSVMTGQGEVAFF. The CDR3 DNA reads TGTGCCAGCAGCGTTATGACGGGACAGGGGGAGGTAGCTTTCTTT.

The J gene is TRBJ1-6, the V gene TRBV28; possible D gene TRBD1, 6 bases. CDR1 is MDHEN, CDR2 SYDVKM, per germline. The CDR3 covers 14 residues. V lost 3 bases and J 8 bases, leaving 11 bases between the germline ends. The CDR3 loop is CASSLDRSDSPLHF. Here the CDR3 DNA reads TGTGCCAGCAGTTTGGACAGATCTGATTCACCCCTCCACTTT.

This chain joins TRBV7-2 and TRBJ2-5; tentatively, D is TRBD2 (7 bases). This CDR3 comprises 16 residues. Germline CDR1 and CDR2: SGHTA and FQGNSA. Trimming pared 0 bases from V and 5 bases from J, leaving 16 bases between. CDR3 nucleotides: TGTGCCAGCAGCTTAGCTCCAGGAGGGGGGGTGGAGACCCAGTACTTC. It yields the protein CASSLAPGGGVETQYF. Full variable domain (remainder filled in from reference TRBV7-2 and TRBJ2-5): GAGVSQSPSNKVTEKGKDVELRCDPISGHTALYWYRQSLGQGLEFLIYFQGNSAPDKSGLPSDRFSAERTGGSVSTLTIQRTQQEDSAVYLCASSLAPGGGVETQYFGPGTRLLVL.

The J gene is TRBJ1-2, the V gene TRBV2; D gene ambiguous. Trimming cost V 6 bases and J 4 bases, with 15 bases left between them. CDR1 is SNHLY and CDR2 is FYNNEI in the germline V gene. This CDR3 has 14 residues. The chain's CDR3 is CASREGRYTYGYTF. The CDR3 nucleotides read TGTGCCAGCAGGGAGGGCAGGTATACCTATGGCTACACCTTC.

The rearrangement joins TRBV30 to TRBJ1-1; D is undetermined. The CDR3 covers 12 residues. The germline gives CDR1 GTSNPN, CDR2 SVGIG (reference sequence). V lost 2 bases and J 9 bases, leaving 13 bases between the germline ends. Here the CDR3 DNA reads TGTGCCTGGAGTCCTAGTTCCCCGCAAGCTTTCTTT. Translating gives CAWSPSSPQAFF.

The chain's CDR3 is CASSLWQGKTEAFF. The CDR3 coding sequence is TGTGCCAGCAGTTTATGGCAGGGGAAGACTGAAGCTTTCTTT. The chain links TRBV28 to TRBJ1-1, with D possibly TRBD1 on 6 matching bases. CDR3 size: 14 residues. Germline lookup yields CDR1 MDHEN and CDR2 SYDVKM. V was clipped by 0 bases and J by 5 bases, with 10 bases between them.

V and J are TRBV7-3 and TRBJ2-5; 9 bases line up with TRBD1. CDR3 length: 16 residues. Germline V lookup: CDR1 SGHTA, CDR2 FQGTGA. After removal of 4 bases from V and 5 bases from J, the junction contained 11 bases not matched to a gene. The CDR3 here is CASSSNPTGGEETQYF. DNA for the CDR3: TGTGCCAGCAGCTCAAACCCGACAGGGGGGGAGGAGACCCAGTACTTC.

V usage is TRBV2 and J usage is TRBJ1-2; possible D gene TRBD1, 6 bases. The CDR3 covers 13 residues. CDR1 is SNHLY and CDR2 is FYNNEI in the germline V gene. V lost 3 bases to trimming and J lost 6 bases, with 11 bases between them. The CDR3 region is CASSEGGWDGYTF. The CDR3 region has the DNA TGTGCCAGCAGTGAGGGGGGCTGGGATGGCTACACCTTC.

The V call is TRBV5-1, the J call TRBJ2-1; 13 nucleotides agree with TRBD2. CDR3 length equals 15 residues. V was pared by 4 bases and J by 7 bases, with 5 bases of the junction left unmatched. The germline gives CDR1 SGHRS, CDR2 YFSETQ. The CDR3 spells CASSPGLAGTNEQFF. Here the CDR3 DNA reads TGCGCCAGCAGCCCGGGACTAGCGGGGACGAATGAGCAGTTCTTC.

The genes are TRBV5-4 and TRBJ1-2; D is possibly TRBD1 (5 bases). V dropped 1 base and J dropped 4 bases, with 14 bases sitting between them. The CDR3 consists of 15 residues. Germline assignment: CDR1 SGHNT and CDR2 YYREEE (reference sequence). Here the CDR3 reads CASSLIDGGSYGYTF. In DNA, the CDR3 is TGTGCCAGCAGCTTGATCGACGGGGGGAGCTATGGCTACACCTTC.

CDR3 bases: TGTGCCAGCAGCCGCGTCTGGGCCCACAATGAGCAGTTCTTC. It specifies CASSRVWAHNEQFF. This chain uses TRBV5-6 with TRBJ2-1; no definite D call. This CDR3 is 14 amino acids long. V lost 4 bases, J lost 5 bases, and 13 bases lay in between. Germline CDR1 reads SGHDT; CDR2 reads YYEEEE.

The V gene is TRBV4-2, the J gene TRBJ2-7; 11 bases map to TRBD2. The CDR3 runs 15 residues. Germline V gives CDR1 LGHNA, CDR2 YNFKEQ. The V gene end was trimmed by 1 base and the J gene end by 7 bases; junction bases not matched to a gene: 6. The CDR3 loop reads CASSQGVSGGEEQYF. CDR3 nucleotide sequence: TGTGCCAGCAGCCAAGGGGTTAGCGGGGGGGAGGAGCAGTACTTC.

This chain joins TRBV5-1 and TRBJ1-6; possible D gene TRBD1, 6 bases. CDR1 is SGHRS and CDR2 is YFSETQ in the germline V gene. Trimming cost V 4 bases and J 6 bases, with 14 bases left between them. The CDR3 length is 15 residues. This CDR3 reads CASSPSGTSNSPLHF. As DNA, the CDR3 is TGCGCCAGCAGCCCGTCCGGGACAAGTAATTCACCCCTCCACTTT. Full variable domain (rest looked up from reference TRBV5-1 and TRBJ1-6): KAGVTQTPRYLIKTRGQQVTLSCSPISGHRSVSWYQQTPGQGLQFLFEYFSETQRNKGNFPGRFSGRQFSNSRSEMNVSTLELGDSALYLCASSPSGTSNSPLHFGNGTRLTVT.

The chain carries TRBV25-1 and TRBJ1-3; 7 positions agree with TRBD1. J was trimmed by 3 bases and V by 2 bases; bases with no gene match: 4. Germline values: CDR1 MGHDK, CDR2 SYGVNS. The CDR3 extends over 15 amino acids. This chain's CDR3 is CASSELGDSGNTIYF. CDR3 bases: TGTGCCAGCAGTGAACTCGGGGACAGTGGAAACACCATATATTTT.

The chain is built from TRBV9 and TRBJ1-1, with no clear D. V lost 4 bases and J 0 bases, leaving 10 bases between the germline ends. This CDR3 spans 14 amino acids. Germline V gene sequence: CDR1 SGDLS, CDR2 YYNGEE. As DNA, the CDR3 is TGTGCCAGCAGCCTCTTTGATTTGAACACTGAAGCTTTCTTT. This encodes CASSLFDLNTEAFF.

J is TRBJ1-2 and V is TRBV28; no firm D call. The CDR3 has 12 amino acids. The V end was cut by 5 bases, the J end by 1 base, with 5 bases between. Per germline, CDR1 MDHEN and CDR2 SYDVKM. The CDR3: CASSNSNYGYTF. The DNA for the CDR3 is TGTGCCAGCAGTAACAGTAACTATGGCTACACCTTC.

For the CDR3, the DNA is TGTGCCAGCAGCCCCCGACAGATTACTAACTATGGCTACACCTTC. Its translation: CASSPRQITNYGYTF. The genes are TRBV7-2 and TRBJ1-2; D is perhaps TRBD1 (5 bases). The V end lost 5 bases, the J end lost 0 bases, and 13 bases lay between the germline ends. The CDR3 extends over 15 amino acids. The germline CDR1 and CDR2 sequences are SGHTA and FQGNSA.

This sequence joins TRBV7-3 and TRBJ2-2; D unresolved. Between the trimmed V and J ends, which lost 5 bases and 0 bases, there was a span of 7 bases. CDR1 and CDR2 from the germline V gene are SGHTA and FQGTGA. CDR3 length: 14 amino acids. CDR3 loop: CASSPRTNTGELFF. The CDR3 DNA is TGTGCCAGCAGCCCACGAACGAACACCGGGGAGCTGTTTTTT.

The chain links TRBV5-1 to TRBJ2-7, with D unresolved. V lost 0 bases to trimming and J lost 6 bases, with 10 bases between them. This CDR3 is 13 amino acids long. Germline V CDR1 and CDR2: SGHRS, YFSETQ. The CDR3 region is CASSLGARGEQYF. The CDR3 nucleotides read TGCGCCAGCAGCTTGGGGGCAAGAGGCGAGCAGTACTTC.

CDR3 residues: CAISPQITNYGYTF. The CDR3 DNA follows: TGTGCCATCAGCCCACAGATCACTAACTATGGCTACACCTTC. The rearrangement joins TRBV10-3 to TRBJ1-2; D ambiguous. Germline lookup yields CDR1 ENHRY and CDR2 SYGVKD. Trimming cost V 6 bases and J 0 bases, with 11 bases left between them. The CDR3 extends over 14 amino acids.

The count of this clone is one. This CDR3 reads CASSRNSNQPQHF. The CDR3 DNA reads TGTGCCAGCAGCCGAAATAGCAATCAGCCCCAGCATTTT. The chain carries TRBV9 and TRBJ1-5; D remains unclear. With 4 bases removed from V and 0 bases from J, the gap between germline ends came to 5 bases. The CDR3 has 13 amino acids. Germline-derived CDR1 and CDR2 are SGDLS and YYNGEE.

V usage is TRBV5-5 and J usage is TRBJ1-2, with 10 bases lining up with TRBD1. The CDR3 is made up of 14 amino acids. Trimming cost V 4 bases and J 2 bases; bases outside gene matches: 2. Germline assignment: CDR1 SGHKS and CDR2 YYEKEE (reference sequence). The CDR3 spells CASSRGQGNYGYTF. The DNA of the CDR3 is TGTGCCAGCAGCCGGGGACAGGGGAACTATGGCTACACCTTC.

The chain joins TRBV2 to TRBJ2-5; 10 nucleotides agree with TRBD2. Germline lookup yields CDR1 SNHLY and CDR2 FYNNEI. The CDR3 is 17 residues long. J lost 2 bases, V lost 1 base, and 7 bases had no gene match. The DNA of the CDR3 is TGTGCCAGCAGTGAAGAGGTAGCGGGGGGACCACAAGAGACCCAGTACTTC. Residues: CASSEEVAGGPQETQYF.

The chain employs TRBV29-1 and TRBJ1-2, with a tentative D call TRBD1 (6 bases). This CDR3 spans 12 amino acids. The ends were cut back, 6 bases at V and 4 bases at J, with 12 bases in the middle. Germline CDR1 reads SQVTM; CDR2 reads ANQGSEA. The CDR3 coding sequence is TGCAGCGTCATGGACAGCTTCTATGGCTACACCTTC. This codes for CSVMDSFYGYTF.